A single TCR beta chain is shown here with its context. Germline V gene sequence: CDR1 KGHDR, CDR2 SFDVKD. Trimming took off 0 bases at V and 6 bases at J, with 9 bases between the two ends. The CDR3 contains 14 residues. Here immunoSEQ multiplex PCR was the method, and the copy in TCRdb shows in-frame clones only, minus some. The sample carries 60,000 to 75,000 clones, roughly 70% recorded once. The sample belongs to a study of blood T cell repertoires in COVID-19. No more than 2 weeks before study entry, exposed participants had met a case of COVID-19. The origin of this receptor is a woman aged 55 to 70 who had been exposed to COVID-19. The V call is TRBV24-1, the J call TRBJ2-3; D perhaps matches TRBD1 (5 bases). Sample: PBMCs or T cells enriched from blood (not recorded which). The CDR3 spells CATSDLGKGDTQYF. In DNA, the CDR3 is TGTGCCACCAGTGATTTGGGAAAGGGGGATACGCAGTATTTT.